This section outlines one T cell receptor beta chain sequence together with its context. The authors' processing: Amplifying reference gene primers gave estimates of nucleated cell counts. Sequenced by immunoSEQ multiplex PCR; TCRdb stores in-frame clones only, minus some. The V and J calls and clone size come from that table; D and trimming were worked out from the DNA. The sample includes over 120,000 clones, approximately 81% of them seen just once. After removal of 5 bases from V and 7 bases from J, the junction contained 3 bases not matched to a gene. Germline V gene data show CDR1 as MNHEY and CDR2 as SVGAGI. This CDR3 has 14 residues. This sample is drawn from a study of blood T cell repertoires in COVID-19. Background on the study: T cells, B-cell-depleted T cells, or PBMCs provided the cDNA or gDNA that served as material.

The sequence was collected from a human donor with acute or convalescent COVID-19. The donor label of this sample is uncertain. The V gene is TRBV6-5, the J gene TRBJ1-6; 9 nucleotides agree with TRBD1. The sequenced material came from peripheral blood. In DNA form, the CDR3 reads TGTGCCAGCAGTCCCGGGACAGGGAATTCACCCCTCCACTTT. Translation gives CASSPGTGNSPLHF.